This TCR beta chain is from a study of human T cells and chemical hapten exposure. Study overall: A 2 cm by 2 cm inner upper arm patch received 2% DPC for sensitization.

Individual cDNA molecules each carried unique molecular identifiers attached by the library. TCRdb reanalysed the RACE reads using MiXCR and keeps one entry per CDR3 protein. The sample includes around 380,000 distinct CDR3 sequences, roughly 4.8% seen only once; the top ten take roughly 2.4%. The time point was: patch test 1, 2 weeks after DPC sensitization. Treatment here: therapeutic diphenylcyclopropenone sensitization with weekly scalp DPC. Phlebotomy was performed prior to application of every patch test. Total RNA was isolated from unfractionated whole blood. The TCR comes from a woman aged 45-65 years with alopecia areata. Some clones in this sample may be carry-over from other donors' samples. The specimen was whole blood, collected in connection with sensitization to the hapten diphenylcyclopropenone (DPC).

This chain's CDR3 is CASSLGRGEYEKLFF. Here the CDR3 DNA reads TGTGCCAGCAGCTTAGGCCGGGGCGAATATGAAAAACTGTTTTTT. V and J are TRBV11-2 and TRBJ1-4; D possibly corresponds to TRBD1 (5 bases). The V end lost 1 base, the J end lost 6 bases, and 12 bases lay between the germline ends. Looked up from germline, CDR1 is SGHAT and CDR2 is FQNNGV. The CDR3 extends over 15 amino acids.